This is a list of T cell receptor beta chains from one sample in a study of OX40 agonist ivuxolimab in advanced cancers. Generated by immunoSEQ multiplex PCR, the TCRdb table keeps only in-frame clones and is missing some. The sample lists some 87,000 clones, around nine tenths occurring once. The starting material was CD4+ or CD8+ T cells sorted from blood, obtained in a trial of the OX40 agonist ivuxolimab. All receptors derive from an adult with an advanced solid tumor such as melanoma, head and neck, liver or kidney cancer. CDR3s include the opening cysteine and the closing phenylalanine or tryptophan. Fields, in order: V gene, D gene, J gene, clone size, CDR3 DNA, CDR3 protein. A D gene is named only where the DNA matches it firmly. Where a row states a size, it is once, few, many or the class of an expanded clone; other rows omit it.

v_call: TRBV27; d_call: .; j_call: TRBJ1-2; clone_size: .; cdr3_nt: TGTGCCAGCACCAAAAGGGGAGGGAGGGACCTTCAGGTCTATGGCTACACCTTC; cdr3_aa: CASTKRGGRDLQVYGYTF
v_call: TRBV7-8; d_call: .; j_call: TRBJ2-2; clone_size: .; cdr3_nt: TGTGCCAGCAGCTCCTACACCGGGGAGCTGTTTTTT; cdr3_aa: CASSSYTGELFF
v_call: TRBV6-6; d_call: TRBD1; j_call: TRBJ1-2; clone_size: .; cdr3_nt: TGTGCCAGCAGTTACCCGGAATCGGACAGGGGGTTTGGCTACACCTTC; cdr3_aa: CASSYPESDRGFGYTF
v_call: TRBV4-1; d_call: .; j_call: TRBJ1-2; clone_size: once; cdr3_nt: TGCGCCAGCAGCCAAGACGGTCGCGGCTATGGCTACACCTTC; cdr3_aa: CASSQDGRGYGYTF
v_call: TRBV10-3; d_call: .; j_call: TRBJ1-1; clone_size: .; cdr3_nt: TGTGCCATCAGGTTTTCGGAGAACACTGAAGCTTTCTTT; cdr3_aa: CAIRFSENTEAFF
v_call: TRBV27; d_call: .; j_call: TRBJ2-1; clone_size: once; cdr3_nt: TGTGCCAGCAGGGCTAGCGAGCCTTACAATGAGCAGTTCTTC; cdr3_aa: CASRASEPYNEQFF
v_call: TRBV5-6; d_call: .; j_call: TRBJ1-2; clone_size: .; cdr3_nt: TGTGCCAGCAGCTTGGTCAGGGAGAGAGGCTACACCTTC; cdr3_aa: CASSLVRERGYTF
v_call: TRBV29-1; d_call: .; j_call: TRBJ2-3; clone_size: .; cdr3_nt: TGCAGCGTTGAAAGACGGCTCGGGGATACGCAGTATTTT; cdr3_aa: CSVERRLGDTQYF
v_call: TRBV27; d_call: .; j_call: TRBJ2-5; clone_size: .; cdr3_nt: TGTGCCAGCAGTACCCTGTCTGGGGGCGCGGAGACCCAGTACTTC; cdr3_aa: CASSTLSGGAETQYF
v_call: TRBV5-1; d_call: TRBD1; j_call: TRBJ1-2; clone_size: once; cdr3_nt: TGCGCCAGCAGCTCCCGGGACAGGGGGCTTCCTGGCTACACCTTC; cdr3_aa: CASSSRDRGLPGYTF
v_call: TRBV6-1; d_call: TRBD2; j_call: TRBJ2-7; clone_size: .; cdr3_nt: TGTGCCAGCAAAGCTAGCGGGGATCCCTACGAGCAGTACTTC; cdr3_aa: CASKASGDPYEQYF
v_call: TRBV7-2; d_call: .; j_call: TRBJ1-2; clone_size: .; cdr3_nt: TGTGCCAGCAGCTTAGTCAGGCAGGGTGGAGGCTACACCTTC; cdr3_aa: CASSLVRQGGGYTF
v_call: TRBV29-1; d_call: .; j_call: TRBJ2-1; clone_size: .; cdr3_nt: TGCAGCCCCTCTTTTCGGGGTGAGCAGTTCTTC; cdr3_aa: CSPSFRGEQFF
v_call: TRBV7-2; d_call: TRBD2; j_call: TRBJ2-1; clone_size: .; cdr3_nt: TGTGCCAGCAGCTCGGGGGGACTAGCGGGAGTGTGGAATGAGCAGTTCTTC; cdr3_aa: CASSSGGLAGVWNEQFF
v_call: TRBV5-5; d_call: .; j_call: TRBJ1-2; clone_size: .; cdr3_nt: TGTGCCAGCAGCTTGGCCGGGCAGGACTATGGCTACACCTTC; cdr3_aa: CASSLAGQDYGYTF
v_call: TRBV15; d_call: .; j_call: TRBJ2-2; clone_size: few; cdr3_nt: TGTGCCACCAGCAGAGTTGGGATCAACACCGGGGAGCTGTTTTTT; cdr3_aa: CATSRVGINTGELFF
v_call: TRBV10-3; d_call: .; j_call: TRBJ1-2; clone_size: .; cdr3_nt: TGTGCCATCAGAGAAATCCGGAAAAACTATGGCTACACCTTC; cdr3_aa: CAIREIRKNYGYTF
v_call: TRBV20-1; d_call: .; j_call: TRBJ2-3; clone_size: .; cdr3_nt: TGCAGTGCTAGCAGAGATACGCAGTATTTT; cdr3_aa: CSASRDTQYF
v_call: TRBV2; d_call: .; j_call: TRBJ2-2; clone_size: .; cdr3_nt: TGTGCCAGCAATCAAAACACCGGGGAGCTGTTTTTT; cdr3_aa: CASNQNTGELFF
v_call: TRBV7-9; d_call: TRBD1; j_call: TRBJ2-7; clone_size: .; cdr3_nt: TGTGCCAGCAGCTTCGAGACAGGGGGAGGCTACGAGCAGTACTTC; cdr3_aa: CASSFETGGGYEQYF
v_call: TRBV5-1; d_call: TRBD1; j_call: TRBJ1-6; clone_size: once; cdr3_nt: TGCGCCAGCAAGGAGACAGGGGGGAATTCACCCCTCCACTTT; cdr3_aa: CASKETGGNSPLHF
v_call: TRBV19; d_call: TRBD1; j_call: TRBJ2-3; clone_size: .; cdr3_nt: TGTGCCAGCCGACAGGGGGTTGATCTAGATACGCAGTATTTT; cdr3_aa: CASRQGVDLDTQYF
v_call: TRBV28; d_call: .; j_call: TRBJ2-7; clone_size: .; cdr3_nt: TGTGCCAGCAGTGTCCTAGGTGGCCAGGGCTACGAGCAGTACTTC; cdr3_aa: CASSVLGGQGYEQYF
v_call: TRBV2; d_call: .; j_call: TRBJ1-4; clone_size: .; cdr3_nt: TGTGCCAGCAGGGGAGACGGCGGACCTTATGAAAAACTGTTTTTT; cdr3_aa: CASRGDGGPYEKLFF
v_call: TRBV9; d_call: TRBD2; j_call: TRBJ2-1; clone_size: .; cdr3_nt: TGTGCCAGCAGCGTAGGAGCGGGACTAGCTCCAAGTGAGCAGTTCTTC; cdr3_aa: CASSVGAGLAPSEQFF
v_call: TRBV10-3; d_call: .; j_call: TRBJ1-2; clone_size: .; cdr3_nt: TGTGCCATCAGTGAGGGCAGGGAGGTCGGCTACACCTTC; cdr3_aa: CAISEGREVGYTF
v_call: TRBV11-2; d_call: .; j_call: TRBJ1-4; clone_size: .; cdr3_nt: TGTGCCAGCAGCCCGGCAGGGTCTAATGAAAAACTGTTTTTT; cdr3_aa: CASSPAGSNEKLFF
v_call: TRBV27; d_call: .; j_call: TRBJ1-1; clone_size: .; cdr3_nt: TGTGCCGCACGAGAGAGATTGAACACTGAAGCTTTCTTT; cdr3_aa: CAARERLNTEAFF
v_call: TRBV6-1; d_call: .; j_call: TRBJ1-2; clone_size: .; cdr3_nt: TGTGCCAGCAGTGAGTCCAGGGTCCACTATGGCTACACCTTC; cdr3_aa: CASSESRVHYGYTF
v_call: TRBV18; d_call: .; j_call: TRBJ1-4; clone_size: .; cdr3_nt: TGTGCCAGCTCACCATTGCCGGCGGGTTCTAATGAAAAACTGTTTTTT; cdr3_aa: CASSPLPAGSNEKLFF
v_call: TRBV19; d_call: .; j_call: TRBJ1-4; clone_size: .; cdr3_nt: TGTGCCAGTAGTATAGCACCCGGAAGAAATGAAAAACTGTTTTTT; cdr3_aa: CASSIAPGRNEKLFF